The rows below give T cell receptor beta chains drawn from one sample of a study of blood T cell repertoires in COVID-19. Clones were read by immunoSEQ multiplex PCR, and TCRdb kept only the in-frame ones, dropping some. The repertoire has 330,000 or so clones, less than 90% of them found once; the top ten carry about 2.7%. Sequences were obtained from PBMCs or T cells enriched from blood (not recorded which). All receptors come from a woman aged 30 to 39 who had recovered from COVID-19. Both conserved end residues are part of each CDR3. Each record gives: D gene, CDR3 length, V gene, clone size, J gene, CDR3 DNA, CDR3 protein. A D gene is named only where the DNA matches it firmly. Not all rows give a size; the values are once, few, many and, for expanded clones, a class.

NA	13	TRBV28	NA	TRBJ2-7	TGTGCCAGCAGTTTGCCAGGAGGGCTCGAGCAGTACTTC	CASSLPGGLEQYF
TRBD2	14	TRBV28	NA	TRBJ2-1	TGTGCCAGCAGCCATGGCGGGAGTAAAGGTGAGCAGTTCTTC	CASSHGGSKGEQFF
TRBD1	14	TRBV24-1	NA	TRBJ1-2	TGTGCCACCAGGGAGGGGGCCCCCTCCTATGGCTACACCTTC	CATREGAPSYGYTF
TRBD1	11	TRBV6-5	NA	TRBJ2-7	TGTGCCAGCGCGGACAGGGGCGAGCAGTACTTC	CASADRGEQYF
TRBD2	16	TRBV28	NA	TRBJ2-1	TGTGCCAGCAGTTTATTAGCGGGGGGGGCCTACAATGAGCAGTTCTTC	CASSLLAGGAYNEQFF
TRBD1	16	TRBV4-2	once	TRBJ1-1	TGTGCCAGCAGCCAAGAACCGGGACAGGATGACACTGAAGCTTTCTTT	CASSQEPGQDDTEAFF
NA	18	TRBV5-1	once	TRBJ2-6	TGCGCCAGCAGCCTCGTGGGGCAGGGGATCTCCGGGGCCAACGTCCTGACTTTC	CASSLVGQGISGANVLTF
NA	16	TRBV30	NA	TRBJ1-5	TGTGCCTGGAGATGGAATAGGTCAGGGTTCGGTCAGCCCCAGCATTTT	CAWRWNRSGFGQPQHF
NA	13	TRBV6-5	NA	TRBJ2-7	TGTGCCAGCAGTTCGCGCACGTCCTACGAACAGTACTTC	CASSSRTSYEQYF
TRBD1	15	TRBV6-5	NA	TRBJ2-7	TGTGCCAGCAGTTCCGGGACAGGGAACCCCTACGAGCAGTACTTC	CASSSGTGNPYEQYF
TRBD2	15	TRBV28	few	TRBJ2-2	TGTGCCAGCAGCCCTGGCGGGAGGGTCACCGGGGAGCTGTTTTTT	CASSPGGRVTGELFF
TRBD1	14	TRBV5-1	NA	TRBJ1-4	TGCGCCAGCAGCTCCGGGACAGGTGGTGAAAAACTGTTTTTT	CASSSGTGGEKLFF
TRBD1	17	TRBV27	once	TRBJ1-5	TGTGCCAGCAGTTCTTCCGGGACAGATTATAGCAATCAGCCCCAGCATTTT	CASSSSGTDYSNQPQHF
NA	15	TRBV6-1	NA	TRBJ2-7	TGTGCCAGCAGTGACCGGGACACCTCGGGCTTCCAGCAGTACTTC	CASSDRDTSGFQQYF
NA	11	TRBV20-1	NA	TRBJ2-3	TGCAGTGCGAGGAACCCAGATACGCAGTATTTT	CSARNPDTQYF
NA	14	TRBV29-1	few	TRBJ2-7	TGCAGCGTTGAAGACGGAGAAAGCTCCTACGAGCAGTACTTC	CSVEDGESSYEQYF
TRBD2	17	TRBV18	once	TRBJ2-1	TGTGCCAGCTCACCACCGACTAGCGGGACTGTTTTGGGTGAGCAGTTCTTC	CASSPPTSGTVLGEQFF
NA	13	TRBV5-6	NA	TRBJ1-1	TGTGCCAGCAGCTTGGCCGACAGCCCCGAAGCTTTCTTT	CASSLADSPEAFF
TRBD1	15	TRBV3-1/TRBV3-2	NA	TRBJ2-2	TGTGCCAGCAGCCAAGTAGGGGGCGCTGGCGGGGAGCTGTTTTTT	CASSQVGGAGGELFF
NA	14	TRBV3-1/TRBV3-2	NA	TRBJ1-1	TGTGCCAGCAGCCAAGGACAGTCGAACACTGAAGCTTTCTTT	CASSQGQSNTEAFF
NA	11	TRBV30	NA	TRBJ1-2	TGTGCCTGTGGACAGAACTATGGCTACACCTTC	CACGQNYGYTF
NA	13	TRBV3-1/TRBV3-2	once	TRBJ1-1	TGTGCCAGCAGCCAAGAGAGGAACACTGAAGCTTTCTTT	CASSQERNTEAFF
TRBD2	17	TRBV10-1	NA	TRBJ2-3	TGCGCCAGCAGTGACGGAGGGACTAGCAAGAGCACAGATACGCAGTATTTT	CASSDGGTSKSTDTQYF